This T cell receptor (beta chain) was obtained from a study of a mutant IDH1 vaccine in newly diagnosed glioma. Libraries were prepared by immunoSEQ multiplex PCR; TCRdb keeps only in-frame clonotypes and omits some of them. The sample records about 65,000 clones, about 85% being singletons. CDR3 length equals 13 residues. Trimming stripped 1 base from V and 8 bases from J, with 11 bases between. CDR1 and CDR2 (germline): PRHDT, FYEKMQ (reference sequence). To note about this clone: Its antigen is unknown.

Regarding time point: week 23, last vaccination. In every dose of vaccine, 300 ug of mutant IDH1 20-mer peptide was given alongside topical imiquimod. Newly diagnosed WHO grade 3 or 4 IDH1-mutant, ATRX-lost astrocytomas were identified in the donors. Sample: PBMCs, taken from a glioma patient whose treatment included an IDH1 peptide vaccine. This chain connects TRBV13 to TRBJ1-2; D unresolved. This clonotype was obtained from a man aged 30 to 45 with glioma. The CDR3 protein is CASSLEAVAGYTF. Here the CDR3 DNA reads TGTGCCAGCAGCTTAGAGGCGGTGGCGGGCTACACCTTC.